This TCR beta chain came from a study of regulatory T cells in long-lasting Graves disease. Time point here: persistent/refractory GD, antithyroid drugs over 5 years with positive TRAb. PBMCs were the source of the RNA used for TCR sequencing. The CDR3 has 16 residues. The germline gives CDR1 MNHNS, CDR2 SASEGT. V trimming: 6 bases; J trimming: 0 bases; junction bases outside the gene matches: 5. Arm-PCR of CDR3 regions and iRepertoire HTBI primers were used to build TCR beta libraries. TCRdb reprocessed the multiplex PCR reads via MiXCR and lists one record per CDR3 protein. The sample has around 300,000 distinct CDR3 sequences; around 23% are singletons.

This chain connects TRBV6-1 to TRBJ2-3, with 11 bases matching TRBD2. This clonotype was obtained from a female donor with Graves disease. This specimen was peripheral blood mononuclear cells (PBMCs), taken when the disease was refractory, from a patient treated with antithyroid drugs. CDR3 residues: CASRGLAEASTDTQYF. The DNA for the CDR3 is TGTGCCAGCAGGGGACTAGCGGAGGCTAGCACAGATACGCAGTATTTT.